This TCR beta chain stems from a study of cytomegalovirus exposure and HLA in healthy donors. Study observations and caveats: A later analysis revealed that TCR association rates differed between HLA loci, peaking at DRB1 and bottoming out at HLA-C.

Primers for the PCR totalled 60 Vbeta and 13 Jbeta. The assay was immunoSEQ multiplex PCR, and TCRdb's table has in-frame clones only and misses some. This table holds more than 150,000 clones, approximately 85% found once. On this clone itself: Antigen: not known.

In germline, CDR1 is SGHDN, CDR2 FVKESK. The CDR3 length is 15 residues. V was cut by 1 base and J by 2 bases, with 11 bases left in between. V gene TRBV14 combines with J gene TRBJ1-2, with a possible D match to TRBD1 (5 bases). Sequencing was carried out using PBMCs. The receptor comes from a man in his late teens or twenties in good health and CMV-seropositive. The CDR3 DNA sequence: TGTGCCAGCAGCCAAGGAGAGACAGTAAACTATGGCTACACCTTC. Encoded protein: CASSQGETVNYGYTF.